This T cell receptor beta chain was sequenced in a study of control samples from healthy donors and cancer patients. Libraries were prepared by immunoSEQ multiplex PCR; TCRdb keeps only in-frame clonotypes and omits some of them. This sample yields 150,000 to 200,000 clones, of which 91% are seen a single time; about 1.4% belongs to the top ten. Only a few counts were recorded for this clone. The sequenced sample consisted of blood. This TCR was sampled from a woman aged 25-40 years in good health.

CDR3 nucleotide sequence: TGCGCCAGCAGCGCCCAGGGGTACACTGAAGCTTTCTTT. It yields the protein CASSAQGYTEAFF. The chain uses TRBV5-1 and TRBJ1-1; D is perhaps TRBD1 (6 bases). V lost 4 bases to trimming and J lost 3 bases, with 10 bases between them. The germline V gene encodes CDR1 SGHRS and CDR2 YFSETQ. CDR3 length equals 13 residues. The variable domain in full, completed from reference TRBV5-1 and TRBJ1-1, reads KAGVTQTPRYLIKTRGQQVTLSCSPISGHRSVSWYQQTPGQGLQFLFEYFSETQRNKGNFPGRFSGRQFSNSRSEMNVSTLELGDSALYLCASSAQGYTEAFFGQGTRLTVV.